The 30 T cell receptor beta chains below all came from one sample that was sequenced in a study of blood T cell repertoires in COVID-19. Repertoires were generated with immunoSEQ multiplex PCR, while TCRdb's copy carries only in-frame clones and drops some. The table records 130,000 or so clones, around 87% of them present only once. The sequenced sample consisted of peripheral blood. Every receptor here comes from a man aged 65 to 79 with active COVID-19.

This clone has only a few counts. V is TRBV4-1 and J is TRBJ1-4; D gene ambiguous. With 4 bases removed from V and 8 bases from J, the gap between germline ends came to 11 bases. Germline CDR1 reads MGHRA; CDR2 reads YSYEKL. The CDR3 extends over 13 amino acids. The CDR3 sequence is CASSRLLGEKLFF. Here the CDR3 DNA reads TGCGCCAGCAGCCGTCTGCTGGGCGAAAAACTGTTTTTT.

The chain employs TRBV5-1 and TRBJ1-4, with TRBD1 as a possible D gene (5 bases). The CDR3 has 15 residues. CDR1 and CDR2 (germline): SGHRS, YFSETQ. V dropped 1 base and J dropped 0 bases, with 7 bases sitting between them. DNA for the CDR3: TGCGCCAGCAGCTTGTTAGGGGCAACTAATGAAAAACTGTTTTTT. It is translated as CASSLLGATNEKLFF.

The count of this clone is one. The rearrangement uses TRBV19 and TRBJ2-1; maybe TRBD2 (6 bases). This CDR3 is built from 12 residues. CDR1 is LNHDA and CDR2 is SQIVND in the germline V gene (reference sequence). With 8 bases removed from V and 4 bases from J, the gap between germline ends came to 9 bases. The CDR3 nucleotides read TGTGCCAGTGGTCGGGGGTACAATGAGCAGTTCTTC. Protein product: CASGRGYNEQFF. The full variable domain, rest sourced from reference TRBV19 and TRBJ2-1, is DGGITQSPKYLFRKEGQNVTLSCEQNLNHDAMYWYRQDPGQGLRLIYYSQIVNDFQKGDIAEGYSVSREKKESFPLTVTSAQKNPTAFYLCASGRGYNEQFFGPGTRLTVL.

The V call is TRBV5-8, the J call TRBJ2-4; a weak D match, TRBD2 (5 bases). Between the trimmed V and J ends, which lost 2 bases and 3 bases, there was a span of 12 bases. This CDR3 has 15 residues. Germline assignment: CDR1 SGHTS and CDR2 YDEGEE. The CDR3 DNA reads as TGTGCCAGCAGCTTCGGGAATTCGGACAAAAACATTCAGTACTTC. Encoded protein: CASSFGNSDKNIQYF.

The chain uses TRBV5-1 and TRBJ1-4; the match to TRBD1 covers 7 bases. CDR1 and CDR2 (germline): SGHRS, YFSETQ. The CDR3 has 15 amino acids. The V segment lost 1 base and the J segment 4 bases; nucleotides outside the gene matches: 4. The CDR3 DNA follows: TGCGCCAGCAGCTTGCTGGGACAGTTTAATGAAAAACTGTTTTTT. It encodes CASSLLGQFNEKLFF.

This rearrangement joins TRBV12-3 or TRBV12-4 to TRBJ1-5; no definite D call. The CDR3 sequence is 12 residues long. V lost 9 bases and J 2 bases, leaving 8 bases between the germline ends. CDR3 nucleotides: TGTGCCAGTTCCGTTGGCAATCAGCCCCAGCATTTT. Protein: CASSVGNQPQHF.

The gene calls are TRBV19 and TRBJ2-1; 9 bases match TRBD1. V lost 3 bases and J lost 7; bases outside the gene matches: 7. CDR3 size: 15 residues. Germline-derived CDR1 and CDR2 are LNHDA and SQIVND (reference sequence). The CDR3 nucleotides read TGTGCCAGTAGTATCCCCCCCGACAGGGGGAATGAGCAGTTCTTC. It yields the protein CASSIPPDRGNEQFF. Complete variable domain (other parts from reference TRBV19 and TRBJ2-1): DGGITQSPKYLFRKEGQNVTLSCEQNLNHDAMYWYRQDPGQGLRLIYYSQIVNDFQKGDIAEGYSVSREKKESFPLTVTSAQKNPTAFYLCASSIPPDRGNEQFFGPGTRLTVL.

V and J are TRBV7-3 and TRBJ1-1; D is uncertain. This CDR3 region has 13 residues. CDR1 is SGHTA and CDR2 is FQGTGA in the germline V gene. The V end was cut by 2 bases, the J end by 1 base, with 5 bases between. The CDR3 sequence is CASSLGKNTEAFF. In nucleotides, the CDR3 is TGTGCCAGCAGCTTAGGCAAGAACACTGAAGCTTTCTTT.

This clone was counted once. CDR3 coding DNA: TGTGCCAGCAGCTTAGGGGCGGGATCTGGGGCCAACGTCCTGACTTTC. It codes for CASSLGAGSGANVLTF. The J gene is TRBJ2-6, the V gene TRBV7-2; D might be TRBD2 (6 bases). CDR3 length: 16 amino acids. With 1 base removed from V and 1 base from J, the gap between germline ends came to 8 bases. Looked up from germline, CDR1 is SGHTA and CDR2 is FQGNSA.

The rearrangement links TRBV5-1 to TRBJ1-1, with D hard to call. V shed 0 bases and J shed 1 base, with 16 bases lying between them. In germline, CDR1 is SGHRS, CDR2 YFSETQ. This CDR3 has 17 amino acids. The CDR3 here is CASSLAGSGGRNTEAFF. In DNA, the CDR3 is TGCGCCAGCAGCTTGGCCGGATCTGGAGGGCGGAACACTGAAGCTTTCTTT.

The chain joins TRBV27 to TRBJ2-7; 7 bases are a match to TRBD1. Unmatched junction bases numbered 17, after V lost 3 bases and J lost 0 bases. There are 19 residues in the CDR3. Germline V gene data show CDR1 as MNHEY and CDR2 as SMNVEV (reference sequence). This CDR3 reads CASSLRLGSEGQRSYEQYF. DNA of the CDR3: TGTGCCAGCAGTTTGAGACTGGGTTCTGAGGGACAGCGCTCCTACGAGCAGTACTTC.

The genes are TRBV11-2 and TRBJ2-1; 7 nucleotides match TRBD2. The germline CDR1 and CDR2 sequences are SGHAT and FQNNGV. The CDR3 consists of 17 residues. Trimming at V came to 5 bases and at J to 3 bases, leaving 13 bases not matched to a gene. CDR3 sequence: CASSPLGGSPLYNEQFF. CDR3 nucleotide sequence: TGTGCCAGCAGCCCCCTGGGCGGGAGCCCCCTCTACAATGAGCAGTTCTTC.

The chain uses TRBV7-9 and TRBJ1-1; possible D gene TRBD1, 6 bases. Germline assignment: CDR1 SEHNR and CDR2 FQNEAQ (reference sequence). The CDR3 covers 12 residues. V was clipped by 5 bases and J by 8 bases, with 12 bases between them. For the CDR3, the DNA is TGTGCCAGCAGCGCTACTGGGACAGAAGCTTTCTTT. It translates to CASSATGTEAFF.

This clone was seen only once. The chain is built from TRBV5-5 and TRBJ1-6; 12 bases are shared with TRBD1. The CDR3 runs 17 residues. The germline V gene has CDR1 SGHKS and CDR2 YYEKEE (reference sequence). With V trimmed by 4 bases and J by 7 bases, 9 bases remained unmatched. The CDR3 nucleotides are TGTGCCAGCAGCCTGGGACAGGGGGCATGGGGGAATTCACCCCTCCACTTT. This sequence encodes CASSLGQGAWGNSPLHF.

The chain joins TRBV24-1 to TRBJ2-1; 9 bases line up with TRBD2. The CDR3 is made up of 16 amino acids. V trimming: 1 base; J trimming: 4 bases; junction bases outside the gene matches: 4. Germline CDR1 reads KGHDR; CDR2 reads SFDVKD. This chain's CDR3 is CATSDLGAGGYNEQFF. CDR3 coding DNA: TGTGCCACCAGTGATTTAGGAGCGGGAGGTTACAATGAGCAGTTCTTC.

V gene TRBV10-2 combines with J gene TRBJ2-1; D might be TRBD2 (5 bases). The germline V and J ends were trimmed by 4 bases and 3 bases, with 10 bases remaining between them. The germline CDR1 and CDR2 sequences are WSHSY and SAAADI. The CDR3 consists of 14 residues. This CDR3 is CASSAEGFYNEQFF. Written as DNA, the CDR3 is TGCGCCAGCAGTGCTGAGGGATTCTACAATGAGCAGTTCTTC.

Note on this clone: The junction departs from the called germline gene at one end, perhaps through a read error. Other DNA sequences in this specimen translate into the identical CDR3. This rearrangement joins TRBV7-2 to TRBJ1-3; 8 positions agree with TRBD1. The CDR3 contains 16 residues. The germline CDR1 and CDR2 sequences are SGHTA and FQGNSA. The CDR3 region is CASSSHRGSSGNTIYF. As DNA, the CDR3 is TGTGCCAGCAGCTCCCACAGGGGGAGCTCTGGAAATACCATATATTTT.

This chain uses TRBV27 with TRBJ2-5; tentative D call: TRBD1 (6 bases). This CDR3 contains 11 residues. CDR1 is MNHEY, CDR2 SMNVEV, per germline (reference sequence). V was clipped by 3 bases and J by 9 bases, with 8 bases between them. DNA for the CDR3: TGTGCCAGCAGTTTCCAGGGGTCCCAGTACTTC. It specifies CASSFQGSQYF.

The chain combines TRBV4-2 with TRBJ2-2, with 12 bases that match TRBD2. J lost 7 bases, V lost 4 bases, and 10 bases had no gene match. Germline V lookup: CDR1 LGHNA, CDR2 YNFKEQ. This CDR3 spans 17 amino acids. CDR3 coding DNA: TGTGCCAGCAGCCTTGGACTAGCGGGGTCCCAAGGCGGGGAGCTGTTTTTT. Its protein is CASSLGLAGSQGGELFF.

The J gene is TRBJ2-1, the V gene TRBV24-1; TRBD2 matches at 9 bases. The germline CDR1 and CDR2 sequences are KGHDR and SFDVKD. The CDR3 contains 16 residues. The V gene end was trimmed by 2 bases and the J gene end by 7 bases; junction bases not matched to a gene: 8. Here the CDR3 reads CATSDSGTSLTNEQFF. The DNA for the CDR3 is TGTGCCACCAGTGATTCCGGGACTAGCTTGACTAATGAGCAGTTCTTC.

The rearrangement joins TRBV6-5 to TRBJ1-2, with TRBD1 matching 10 bases. CDR1 and CDR2 (germline): MNHEY, SVGAGI. V was clipped by 8 bases and J by 4 bases; unmatched bases: 7. The CDR3 extends over 14 amino acids. The CDR3, as DNA: TGTGCCAGCTCTCCCGGGACAGGGGCCTATGGCTACACCTTC. Protein: CASSPGTGAYGYTF.

The V gene is TRBV18, the J gene TRBJ2-3, with 10 bases lining up with TRBD2. V was clipped by 1 base and J by 6 bases; unmatched bases: 7. This CDR3 spans 16 amino acids. Germline V gives CDR1 KGHSH, CDR2 LQKENI. The CDR3 reads CASSPRVAGGVDTQYF. In DNA, the CDR3 is TGTGCCAGCTCACCACGGGTAGCGGGAGGCGTGGATACGCAGTATTTT.

The chain employs TRBV7-3 and TRBJ1-1; no firm D call. This CDR3 has 14 amino acids. V shed 5 bases and J shed 4 bases, with 14 bases lying between them. CDR1 is SGHTA and CDR2 is FQGTGA in the germline V gene. The CDR3 loop is CASSAIGGSTEAFF. CDR3 nucleotides: TGTGCCAGCAGCGCAATCGGCGGCTCCACTGAAGCTTTCTTT. Full variable domain (missing parts from reference TRBV7-3 and TRBJ1-1): GAGVSQTPSNKVTEKGKYVELRCDPISGHTALYWYRQSLGQGPEFLIYFQGTGAADDSGLPNDRFFAVRPEGSVSTLKIQRTERGDSAVYLCASSAIGGSTEAFFGQGTRLTVV.

The chain uses TRBV27 and TRBJ2-7; TRBD2 is a possible D gene (5 bases). The CDR3 extends over 13 amino acids. The germline V and J ends were trimmed by 6 bases and 6 bases, with 15 bases remaining between them. Germline V gives CDR1 MNHEY, CDR2 SMNVEV (reference sequence). The CDR3 loop is CASSREQSFEQYF. For the CDR3, the DNA is TGTGCCAGCAGCCGGGAACAGTCTTTCGAGCAGTACTTC.

The chain joins TRBV19 to TRBJ2-7; 11 bases map to TRBD1. This CDR3 comprises 17 residues. Germline V gene lookup returns CDR1 LNHDA and CDR2 SQIVND (reference sequence). V shed 4 bases, J shed 5 bases, and the junction held 13 bases outside the gene matches. The CDR3 region is CASSTLSGTGGYHEQYF. CDR3 DNA sequence: TGTGCCAGTAGTACCCTATCCGGGACAGGGGGATACCACGAGCAGTACTTC. The full variable domain, in which reference TRBV19 and TRBJ2-7 provide the parts outside the CDR3, is DGGITQSPKYLFRKEGQNVTLSCEQNLNHDAMYWYRQDPGQGLRLIYYSQIVNDFQKGDIAEGYSVSREKKESFPLTVTSAQKNPTAFYLCASSTLSGTGGYHEQYFGPGTRLTVT.

The J gene is TRBJ2-1, the V gene TRBV18; perhaps TRBD2 as D (7 bases). The CDR3 runs 14 residues. The ends were cut back, 4 bases at V and 6 bases at J, with 13 bases in the middle. CDR1 is KGHSH and CDR2 is LQKENI in the germline V gene. In DNA, the CDR3 is TGTGCCAGCTCACGATGGGAGGGGGTCAATGAGCAGTTCTTC. Its translation: CASSRWEGVNEQFF.

The CDR3 spells CASSVERGNEQFF. DNA of the CDR3: TGTGCCAGCAGTGTGGAGCGTGGCAATGAGCAGTTCTTC. The chain links TRBV2 to TRBJ2-1; D is ambiguous. V shed 4 bases and J shed 6 bases, with 10 bases lying between them. Germline lookup yields CDR1 SNHLY and CDR2 FYNNEI. This CDR3 has 13 amino acids.

The chain is built from TRBV27 and TRBJ1-6; TRBD1 matches 10 bases. This CDR3 comprises 16 residues. After removal of 6 bases from V and 6 bases from J, the junction contained 8 bases not matched to a gene. The V gene's germline CDR1 is MNHEY and CDR2 SMNVEV (reference sequence). CDR3 residues: CASRPHRDRGNSPLHF. CDR3 nucleotides: TGTGCCAGCAGACCACATAGGGACAGGGGTAATTCACCCCTCCACTTT.

This chain uses TRBV2 with TRBJ1-1; 10 bases fit TRBD1. This CDR3 region has 17 residues. Losses at the gene ends were 7 bases for V and 1 base for J; bases not matched to a gene: 12. Looked up from germline, CDR1 is SNHLY and CDR2 is FYNNEI. The CDR3 nucleotides read TGTGCCAGCACCCTCCGGGACAGGGGAAAGCGGAACACTGAAGCTTTCTTT. Protein: CASTLRDRGKRNTEAFF.

The genes are TRBV4-3 and TRBJ2-7; 7 bases are shared with TRBD2. The ends lost 1 base at V and 3 bases at J; junction bases unmatched: 3. This CDR3 has 14 residues. Per germline, CDR1 LGHNA and CDR2 YSLEER. CDR3 in amino acids: CASSQGGGSYEQYF. The DNA for the CDR3 is TGCGCCAGCAGCCAAGGGGGGGGGAGCTACGAGCAGTACTTC.